The entry below describes one T cell receptor (beta chain). V shed 2 bases and J 2 bases; nucleotides not matched to a gene: 6. The CDR3 is 15 residues long. Germline-derived CDR1 and CDR2 are SGHRS and YFSETQ. The source of the sample is a study of cytomegalovirus exposure and HLA in healthy donors. TCRdb's copy holds only in-frame clones and misses some; the assay was immunoSEQ multiplex PCR. Of approximately 230,000 clones listed, roughly 87% were seen once; the top ten hold more than 10%. Sequenced: PBMCs. The TCR was taken from a man aged 18 to 29 in good health and CMV-seropositive. This rearrangement joins TRBV5-1 to TRBJ1-2; 7 bases are a match to TRBD1. The CDR3 loop reads CASSFTGAENYGYTF. The CDR3 nucleotides are TGCGCCAGCAGCTTCACAGGGGCCGAGAACTATGGCTACACCTTC.